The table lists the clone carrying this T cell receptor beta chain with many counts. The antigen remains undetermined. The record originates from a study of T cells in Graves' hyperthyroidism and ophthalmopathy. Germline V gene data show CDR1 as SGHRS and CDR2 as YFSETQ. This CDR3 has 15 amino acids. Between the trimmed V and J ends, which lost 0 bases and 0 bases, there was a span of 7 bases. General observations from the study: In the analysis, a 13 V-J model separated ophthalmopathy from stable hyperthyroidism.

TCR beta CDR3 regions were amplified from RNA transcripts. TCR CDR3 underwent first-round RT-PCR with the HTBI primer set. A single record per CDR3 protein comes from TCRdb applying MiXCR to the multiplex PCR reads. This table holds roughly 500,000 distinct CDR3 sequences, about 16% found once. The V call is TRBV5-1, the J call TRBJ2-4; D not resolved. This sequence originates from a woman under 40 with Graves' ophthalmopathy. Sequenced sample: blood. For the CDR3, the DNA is TGCGCCAGCAGCTTGGCCCCCTTAGCCAAAAACATTCAGTACTTC. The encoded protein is CASSLAPLAKNIQYF. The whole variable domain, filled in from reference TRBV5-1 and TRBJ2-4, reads KAGVTQTPRYLIKTRGQQVTLSCSPISGHRSVSWYQQTPGQGLQFLFEYFSETQRNKGNFPGRFSGRQFSNSRSEMNVSTLELGDSALYLCASSLAPLAKNIQYFGAGTRLSVL.